These T cell receptor beta chains were read from a single sample in a study of blood T cells in healthy people across ages. MiXCR, applied by TCRdb to the 5' RACE reads, yields one record per CDR3 protein. The sample includes 650,000 to 700,000 distinct CDR3 sequences, less than 40% seen only once; the top ten take 15% to 19%. Sequencing was performed on blood. The receptors were gathered from an elderly woman in good health. CDR3s include the opening cysteine and the closing phenylalanine or tryptophan. A D gene is named only where the DNA matches it firmly. Expanded clones get a size class; other rows say once, few or many, or leave the size out.

v_call: TRBV6-5; j_call: TRBJ2-7; clone_size: .; d_call: .; cdr3_nt: TGTGCCAGCAGTTCCAGCCCGGGAGCCTACGAGCAGTACTTC; cdr3_aa: CASSSSPGAYEQYF
v_call: TRBV7-3; j_call: TRBJ2-1; clone_size: many; d_call: .; cdr3_nt: TGTGCCAGCAGCTTAATAGGCGGGGCCAATGGGCAGTTCTTC; cdr3_aa: CASSLIGGANGQFF
v_call: TRBV27; j_call: TRBJ2-7; clone_size: few; d_call: .; cdr3_nt: TGTGCCAGCAGTCCCCTTTCGACGGTGAGCTCCTACGAGCAGTACTTC; cdr3_aa: CASSPLSTVSSYEQYF
v_call: TRBV11-1; j_call: TRBJ1-1; clone_size: many; d_call: .; cdr3_nt: TGTGCCAGCAGCCCAAGAGGAAGTTCGGAAGCTTTCTTT; cdr3_aa: CASSPRGSSEAFF
v_call: TRBV6-2/TRBV6-3; j_call: TRBJ2-7; clone_size: .; d_call: TRBD2; cdr3_nt: TGTGCCAGCAGCCCCGGGGGTAGCGGGGCCTCGTCCTACGAGCAGTACTTC; cdr3_aa: CASSPGGSGASSYEQYF
v_call: TRBV7-9; j_call: TRBJ2-5; clone_size: many; d_call: .; cdr3_nt: TGTGCCAGCAGCCTAGATGAGACCCAGTACTTC; cdr3_aa: CASSLDETQYF
v_call: TRBV2; j_call: TRBJ2-2; clone_size: few; d_call: TRBD1; cdr3_nt: TGTGCCAGCCGGACAGGAAGCAACACCGGGGAGCTGTTTTTT; cdr3_aa: CASRTGSNTGELFF
v_call: TRBV12-3/TRBV12-4; j_call: TRBJ2-3; clone_size: .; d_call: TRBD2; cdr3_nt: TGTGCCAGCAGACTCGGGGGGGTGACTACAGATACGCAGTATTTT; cdr3_aa: CASRLGGVTTDTQYF
v_call: TRBV19; j_call: TRBJ1-2; clone_size: .; d_call: TRBD1; cdr3_nt: TGTGCCAGTAGAATGCAGGGGGACTATGGCTACACCTTC; cdr3_aa: CASRMQGDYGYTF
v_call: TRBV12-3/TRBV12-4; j_call: TRBJ2-6; clone_size: .; d_call: .; cdr3_nt: TGTGCCAGCAGCCCAACGGGTGACAGGCTCTCTGGGGCCAACGTCCTGACTTTC; cdr3_aa: CASSPTGDRLSGANVLTF
v_call: TRBV30; j_call: TRBJ2-4; clone_size: many; d_call: TRBD1; cdr3_nt: TGTGCCTGGAGACAGGGGAATTTGCAGTACTTC; cdr3_aa: CAWRQGNLQYF
v_call: TRBV20-1; j_call: TRBJ2-5; clone_size: many; d_call: .; cdr3_nt: TGCAGTGCCAGAACCAGGGTCTTGTACCAAGAGACCCAGTACTTC; cdr3_aa: CSARTRVLYQETQYF
v_call: TRBV9; j_call: TRBJ1-5; clone_size: .; d_call: .; cdr3_nt: TGTGCCAGCAGCGTAGTTAAGTCGGGACAAAAAAATCAGCCCCAGCATTTT; cdr3_aa: CASSVVKSGQKNQPQHF
v_call: TRBV10-3; j_call: TRBJ1-1; clone_size: many; d_call: TRBD1; cdr3_nt: TGTGCCATCAAACGGGACAGGGGGAACACTGAAGCTTTCTTT; cdr3_aa: CAIKRDRGNTEAFF
v_call: TRBV20-1; j_call: TRBJ2-3; clone_size: .; d_call: .; cdr3_nt: TGCAGTGCTAGAGATGGGGGGATTAGCACAGATACGCAGTATTTT; cdr3_aa: CSARDGGISTDTQYF
v_call: TRBV3-1; j_call: TRBJ1-2; clone_size: .; d_call: .; cdr3_nt: TGTGCCAGCAGCGCCGGTCCATCAGGGTATGGCTACACCTTC; cdr3_aa: CASSAGPSGYGYTF
v_call: TRBV29-1; j_call: TRBJ2-7; clone_size: many; d_call: .; cdr3_nt: TGCAGCGTTGAAGGTAGATCCCCCCCGGAGCAGTACTTC; cdr3_aa: CSVEGRSPPEQYF
v_call: TRBV7-2; j_call: TRBJ1-5; clone_size: many; d_call: .; cdr3_nt: TGTGCCAGCAGCTTAGATATAGGGCTCAATCAGCCCCAGCATTTT; cdr3_aa: CASSLDIGLNQPQHF
v_call: TRBV20-1; j_call: TRBJ2-3; clone_size: many; d_call: TRBD2; cdr3_nt: TGCAGTGCTAAGCAGTCTCTAGCGGTCTACACAGATACGCAGTATTTT; cdr3_aa: CSAKQSLAVYTDTQYF
v_call: TRBV6-6; j_call: TRBJ1-4; clone_size: .; d_call: .; cdr3_nt: TGTGCCAGCAGTCTCTTGGGGGAATATGAAAAACTGTTTTTT; cdr3_aa: CASSLLGEYEKLFF
v_call: TRBV29-1; j_call: TRBJ2-3; clone_size: .; d_call: .; cdr3_nt: TGCAGCGTTGAAGTCCTGGCCTCGAGTACGCAGTATTTT; cdr3_aa: CSVEVLASSTQYF
v_call: TRBV20-1; j_call: TRBJ2-2; clone_size: few; d_call: TRBD1; cdr3_nt: TGCAGTGCTAGGATGCAGGGGGCGATCACCGGGGAGCTGTTTTTT; cdr3_aa: CSARMQGAITGELFF
v_call: TRBV6-2/TRBV6-3; j_call: TRBJ2-3; clone_size: few; d_call: .; cdr3_nt: TGTGCCAGCAGTCAGACTCACCCGGGGGAGTTCACAGATACGCAGTATTTT; cdr3_aa: CASSQTHPGEFTDTQYF
v_call: TRBV5-1; j_call: TRBJ2-3; clone_size: .; d_call: .; cdr3_nt: TGCGCCAGCATTGCTACTGCGGCTAGCACAGATACGCAGTATTTT; cdr3_aa: CASIATAASTDTQYF
v_call: TRBV15; j_call: TRBJ2-3; clone_size: .; d_call: TRBD2; cdr3_nt: TGTGCCACCAGGGGCCCTAGCGGTCATAGGGATACGCAGTATTTT; cdr3_aa: CATRGPSGHRDTQYF
v_call: TRBV5-1; j_call: TRBJ2-7; clone_size: many; d_call: TRBD2; cdr3_nt: TGCGCCAGCAGCTGGGGAACTAGCGGTGTTGAGAACTACGAGCAGTACTTC; cdr3_aa: CASSWGTSGVENYEQYF
v_call: TRBV7-2; j_call: TRBJ2-4; clone_size: .; d_call: TRBD2; cdr3_nt: TGTGCCAGCAGCGATCTCCAAGCGGGAGGGTCTCCCAATGAGCAGTACTTC; cdr3_aa: CASSDLQAGGSPNEQYF
v_call: TRBV6-4; j_call: TRBJ2-6; clone_size: once; d_call: .; cdr3_nt: TGTGCCAGCAGTGACTCGCCTGGGGCCAACGTCCTGACTTTC; cdr3_aa: CASSDSPGANVLTF
v_call: TRBV3-1; j_call: TRBJ1-2; clone_size: many; d_call: .; cdr3_nt: TGTGCCAGCAGCCAAGGGCAGAGTCTCTATGGCTACACCTTC; cdr3_aa: CASSQGQSLYGYTF
v_call: TRBV2; j_call: TRBJ1-1; clone_size: few; d_call: .; cdr3_nt: TGTGCCAGCAGCGAACAGGGATATAGTGCTGAAGCTTTCTTT; cdr3_aa: CASSEQGYSAEAFF
v_call: TRBV5-6; j_call: TRBJ2-5; clone_size: many; d_call: .; cdr3_nt: TGTGCCAGCAGCTTATTCCAAGCGGAGACCCAGTACTTC; cdr3_aa: CASSLFQAETQYF
v_call: TRBV6-1; j_call: TRBJ2-7; clone_size: many; d_call: .; cdr3_nt: TGTGCCAGCAGTGCCGGGGACGGATTCTACGAGCAGTACTTC; cdr3_aa: CASSAGDGFYEQYF
v_call: TRBV3-1; j_call: TRBJ2-3; clone_size: many; d_call: TRBD2; cdr3_nt: TGTGCCAGCAGCCATTCCTTTAGCGGGGGGGCGACAGATACGCAGTATTTT; cdr3_aa: CASSHSFSGGATDTQYF
v_call: TRBV7-2; j_call: TRBJ1-1; clone_size: few; d_call: .; cdr3_nt: TGTGCCAGCAGCTTACGGGGCGTGGGAATGGGCGCGGGGACTGAAGCTTTCTTT; cdr3_aa: CASSLRGVGMGAGTEAFF
v_call: TRBV3-1; j_call: TRBJ2-7; clone_size: .; d_call: TRBD1; cdr3_nt: TGTGCCAGCAGCCAAGGACAGGGGATCGAGCGGTACTTC; cdr3_aa: CASSQGQGIERYF
v_call: TRBV5-1; j_call: TRBJ2-7; clone_size: few; d_call: TRBD1; cdr3_nt: TGCGCCAGCAGCTTGGAATGGACAGGGGACGAGCAGTACTTC; cdr3_aa: CASSLEWTGDEQYF
v_call: TRBV7-2; j_call: TRBJ2-5; clone_size: many; d_call: .; cdr3_nt: TGTGCCAGCAGCCCGGTGTTAAATCGTCCCCGGGAAGAGACCCAGTACTTC; cdr3_aa: CASSPVLNRPREETQYF
v_call: TRBV7-3; j_call: TRBJ1-1; clone_size: many; d_call: .; cdr3_nt: TGTGCCAGCAGCTTATCCAGGGGAAGTACTGAAGCTTTCTTT; cdr3_aa: CASSLSRGSTEAFF
v_call: TRBV6-6; j_call: TRBJ2-5; clone_size: .; d_call: TRBD1; cdr3_nt: TGTGCCAGCAGTCCACAGACAGGGCTACAAGAGACCCAGTACTTC; cdr3_aa: CASSPQTGLQETQYF
v_call: TRBV5-1; j_call: TRBJ2-5; clone_size: few; d_call: .; cdr3_nt: TGCGCCAACAGCTTGGCCAGGGGCAATGAGCAGTACTTC; cdr3_aa: CANSLARGNEQYF
v_call: TRBV7-9; j_call: TRBJ2-1; clone_size: .; d_call: TRBD2; cdr3_nt: TGTGCCAGCAGCTTGACTAGCGGTTGGACCTACAAGCAGTTCTTC; cdr3_aa: CASSLTSGWTYKQFF
v_call: TRBV7-2; j_call: TRBJ2-1; clone_size: many; d_call: .; cdr3_nt: TGTGCCAGCAGCTTAACTAGGGCGGGAAATGAGCAGTTCTTC; cdr3_aa: CASSLTRAGNEQFF
v_call: TRBV5-1; j_call: TRBJ2-7; clone_size: many; d_call: TRBD2; cdr3_nt: TGCGCCAGCAGCTTGGATCCGGGGGGGTCCTACGAGCAGTACTTC; cdr3_aa: CASSLDPGGSYEQYF
v_call: TRBV29-1; j_call: TRBJ2-7; clone_size: many; d_call: .; cdr3_nt: TGCAGCGTTGAACAGGGGAATACTGGGCAGTACTTC; cdr3_aa: CSVEQGNTGQYF
v_call: TRBV10-3; j_call: TRBJ1-1; clone_size: many; d_call: TRBD1; cdr3_nt: TGTGCCATCAGGGCGGACAGGGGATTTAACACTGAAGCTTTCTTT; cdr3_aa: CAIRADRGFNTEAFF
v_call: TRBV20-1; j_call: TRBJ1-2; clone_size: many; d_call: .; cdr3_nt: TGCAGTGTCCCGAGAGGGTCCTATGGCTACACCTTC; cdr3_aa: CSVPRGSYGYTF
v_call: TRBV2; j_call: TRBJ2-1; clone_size: many; d_call: .; cdr3_nt: TGTGCCAGCAGTGTTACGGTCTACAATGAGCAGTTCTTC; cdr3_aa: CASSVTVYNEQFF
v_call: TRBV6-5; j_call: TRBJ1-2; clone_size: many; d_call: .; cdr3_nt: TGTGCCAGCAGTCGGCAGGGAGTAAAAGGCTACACCTTC; cdr3_aa: CASSRQGVKGYTF
v_call: TRBV9; j_call: TRBJ2-1; clone_size: many; d_call: TRBD1; cdr3_nt: TGTGCCAGCAGCGGTCCGGGACAGTCGAATGAGCAGTTCTTC; cdr3_aa: CASSGPGQSNEQFF
v_call: TRBV4-1; j_call: TRBJ1-2; clone_size: .; d_call: .; cdr3_nt: TGCGCCAGCAGCCAAGAAGGAAGCTACCGGGGCTATGGCTACACCTTC; cdr3_aa: CASSQEGSYRGYGYTF
v_call: TRBV7-3; j_call: TRBJ2-2; clone_size: .; d_call: TRBD1; cdr3_nt: TGTGCCAGCAGCCCGGACAGGGGCGCGAACACCGGGGAGCTGTTTTTT; cdr3_aa: CASSPDRGANTGELFF
v_call: TRBV6-5; j_call: TRBJ2-2; clone_size: .; d_call: TRBD2; cdr3_nt: TGTGCCAGCAGGCTATATAGCGGGCTGAACACCGGGGAGCTGTTTTTT; cdr3_aa: CASRLYSGLNTGELFF
v_call: TRBV20-1; j_call: TRBJ1-2; clone_size: many; d_call: .; cdr3_nt: TGCAGTGCTAGAGATCAAAGCGCTAACTATGGCTACACCTTC; cdr3_aa: CSARDQSANYGYTF
v_call: TRBV20-1; j_call: TRBJ1-3; clone_size: few; d_call: .; cdr3_nt: TGCAGTGCTAGGTCTGGACAGACTCCGCTCGGTGGAAACACCATATATTTT; cdr3_aa: CSARSGQTPLGGNTIYF
v_call: TRBV7-7; j_call: TRBJ2-1; clone_size: .; d_call: TRBD1; cdr3_nt: TGTGCCAGCAGCGGAAGACAGGGCCAGACCCAGTTCTTC; cdr3_aa: CASSGRQGQTQFF
v_call: TRBV7-2; j_call: TRBJ1-1; clone_size: few; d_call: TRBD1; cdr3_nt: TGTGCCAGCAGCTTAGGGACAGGGGTGTCTGAAGCTTTCTTT; cdr3_aa: CASSLGTGVSEAFF
v_call: TRBV7-2; j_call: TRBJ1-1; clone_size: .; d_call: .; cdr3_nt: TGTGCCAGCAGCTTAGCAGGGGCCTTGAACACTGAAGCTTTCTTT; cdr3_aa: CASSLAGALNTEAFF